Here is one TCR beta chain with its context. This clone appeared once. Its target antigen remains unknown. No per-base quality is available; no much larger clone lies one base away. The germline V gene gives CDR1 as KGHSH and CDR2 as LQKENI. The cysteine opens and the phenylalanine closes a CDR3 of 16 amino acids. Only the CDR3 part of the read is kept: 48 bases, read in frame from the first base. Unmatched junction bases come to 7, with V trimmed by 4 bases and J by 4 bases. This record comes from a study of blood T cell repertoires in COVID-19 (dated by TCRdb to 2020 to 2021). Context from the whole study: Collaborator samples came from the United States, Italy and Spain and covered acute and convalescent phases of COVID-19. HLA class I and class II types, where available, came from metadata supplied by the sample provider rather than from assay-based typing. Nearly every sample came with metadata listing a de-identified subject ID, COVID-19 status, age in years and sex. Samples were obtained from the ongoing ImmuneRACE study (first 160 participants) and from over 1,000 subjects provided by 6 global collaborators. The material from the prospective study consisted of cDNA or gDNA derived from T cells, B-cell-depleted T cells, or PBMCs. The dataset comprised deeply sampled blood TCRbeta repertoires from subjects exposed to, actively infected with, or recovered from COVID-19. The repertoires were released in a freely available public database intended as a resource for research on the immune response to SARS-CoV-2.

TCRbeta CDR3 regions were amplified from genomic DNA by means of the immunoSEQ Assay, a bias-controlled multiplex PCR. From the authors' description of their analysis: The number of nucleated cells in each sample was estimated from the amplification of reference gene primers within the assay. Sequence reads were collapsed and filtered to measure the absolute abundance of every unique TCRbeta CDR3 rearrangement. For each sample, productive Simpson clonality was calculated as the square root of Simpson's diversity index over productive rearrangements. TCRdb took this table from immuneACCESS and kept in-frame rearrangements with V and J called. Such tables lack part of the clones; where checked against another copy, unresolved V genes explain under half of the gap, and the rest is unexplained. V and J calls plus clone size are reproduced from that table; the DNA served to infer D and trimming. Counted in this sample were 250,000 to 300,000 clones; roughly 90% of them appeared once. The ten largest clones take up 2.2% of the sample.

Study-wide conclusions, independent of this receptor: Clinical and demographic metadata were provided uncurated, with the amount varying by source and participant.

A second Seattle source provided samples from volunteer blood donors who had recovered from COVID-19. The collaborating institutions used their own protocols to collect whole blood in K2EDTA tubes. For TCRbeta analysis, collaborators shipped samples as frozen whole blood, isolated PBMCs, or DNA extracted from either of those sample types. The receptor's source is a woman aged 45-65 years who had recovered from COVID-19. The sequence is built from TRBV18 and TRBJ2-2, with 9 bases in between that match TRBD1. The specimen was peripheral blood. The sequenced DNA is TGTGCCAGCTCACTAACGGACAGGGGTGGCACCGGGGAGCTGTTTTTT. Translated, it gives CASSLTDRGGTGELFF.